This TCR beta chain was profiled in a study of cytomegalovirus exposure and HLA in healthy donors. Study-wide results and limits: A few of the chains that were CMV-associated were confirmed in vitro to be specific for CMV antigens.

Vbeta (60) and Jbeta (13) primers were used in the PCR. Sequencing was performed with immunoSEQ multiplex PCR; in TCRdb, only in-frame clones are kept and a portion is missing. The sample yields approximately 120,000 clones, around 73% seen once. This clone was counted between two and nine times. Its antigen is not known. This CDR3 is 14 amino acids long. With 0 bases removed from V and 4 bases from J, the gap between germline ends came to 10 bases. Germline CDR1 and CDR2: SGHRS and YFSETQ. The source of this sequence is a man in his forties or fifties in good health and CMV-seronegative. Sequences were obtained from PBMCs. The V call is TRBV5-1, the J call TRBJ1-1; perhaps TRBD1 as D (5 bases). As DNA, the CDR3 is TGCGCCAGCAGCTTGGGAACAGGATTCACTGAAGCTTTCTTT. This codes for CASSLGTGFTEAFF. The whole variable domain, remainder taken from reference TRBV5-1 and TRBJ1-1, is KAGVTQTPRYLIKTRGQQVTLSCSPISGHRSVSWYQQTPGQGLQFLFEYFSETQRNKGNFPGRFSGRQFSNSRSEMNVSTLELGDSALYLCASSLGTGFTEAFFGQGTRLTVV.